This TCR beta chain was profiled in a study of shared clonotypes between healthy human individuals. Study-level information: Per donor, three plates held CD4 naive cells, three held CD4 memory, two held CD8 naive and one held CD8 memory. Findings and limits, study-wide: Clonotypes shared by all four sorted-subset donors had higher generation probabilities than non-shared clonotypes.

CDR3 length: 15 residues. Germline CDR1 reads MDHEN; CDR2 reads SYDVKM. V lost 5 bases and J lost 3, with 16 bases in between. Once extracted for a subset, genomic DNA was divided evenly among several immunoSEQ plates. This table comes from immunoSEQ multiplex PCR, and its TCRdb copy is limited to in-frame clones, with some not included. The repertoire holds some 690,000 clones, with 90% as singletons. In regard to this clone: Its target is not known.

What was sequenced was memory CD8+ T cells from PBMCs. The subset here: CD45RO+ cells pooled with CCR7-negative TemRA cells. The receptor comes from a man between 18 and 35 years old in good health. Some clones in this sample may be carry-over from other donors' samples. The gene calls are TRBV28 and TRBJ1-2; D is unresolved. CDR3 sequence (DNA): TGTGCCAGCAGTACTCCTCAGCAGGCCGACTATGGCTACACCTTC. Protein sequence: CASSTPQQADYGYTF.